These T cell receptor beta chains were read from a single sample in a study of shared clonotypes between healthy human individuals. The assay was immunoSEQ multiplex PCR, and TCRdb's table has in-frame clones only and misses some. The profile shows about 2.1 million clones, around 95% of them singletons. The sample was naive CD8+ T cells from PBMCs. These receptors were obtained from a man aged 18-30 years in good health. Some clones in this sample may be carry-over from other donors' samples. Each CDR3 is given without its conserved first and last residue. Expanded clones are given a class, and other clones once, few, many or no size at all.

J gene,clone size,V gene,CDR3 protein
TRBJ2-5,NA,TRBV7-9,ASRIAGDGETQY
TRBJ1-1,NA,TRBV4-3,ASSQGRRTEAF
TRBJ2-1,NA,TRBV7-3,ASSLLAGRDNEQF
TRBJ2-7,once,TRBV9,ASSAGGTYEQY
TRBJ2-2,few,TRBV29-1,SGSQGRELF
TRBJ2-2,NA,TRBV19,ASSITTALSNTGELF
TRBJ2-3,NA,TRBV9,ASSAWDSSTDTQY
TRBJ2-4,NA,TRBV28,ASSLGLAGSIQY
TRBJ1-2,NA,TRBV28,ASSLSPSGGGYT
TRBJ2-7,NA,TRBV10-1,ASSGGRLGEQY
TRBJ2-7,NA,TRBV14,ASSQGISQGYEQY
TRBJ2-1,NA,TRBV10-3,AIMAQHEQF
TRBJ2-5,NA,TRBV7-3,ASSLRGGWGAQETQY
TRBJ2-1,NA,TRBV4-2,ASSQDDRVGHNEQF
TRBJ1-1,NA,TRBV13,ASSLGGEGTEAF
TRBJ1-5,NA,TRBV6-5,ASSYSRGDQPQH
TRBJ2-1,once,TRBV4-1,ASRLEGRYNEQF
TRBJ1-1,once,TRBV5-1,ASSLGRSGVNTEAF
TRBJ1-1,NA,TRBV20-1,SARVQGLAF
TRBJ1-4,once,TRBV19,ASSIGAEKLF
TRBJ1-4,NA,TRBV5-1,ASSLRGLNEKLF
TRBJ1-4,NA,TRBV4-1,ASSQVAGPRANEKLF
TRBJ2-3,few,TRBV9,ASSIGQGPYTDTQY
TRBJ1-2,NA,TRBV9,ASSVGGDRLGYT
TRBJ2-7,NA,TRBV28,ASRPTTGSSYEQY
TRBJ1-2,NA,TRBV6-1,ASSAFRQGLYGYT
TRBJ2-5,NA,TRBV9,ASSVTGTKETQY
TRBJ2-3,NA,TRBV9,ASSTWTSGTDTQY
TRBJ2-1,NA,TRBV5-1,ASSKGLAGLNNEQF
TRBJ1-2,NA,TRBV28,ASSLVPVGSNYGYT
TRBJ1-2,NA,TRBV25-1,ASSEVRNYGYT
TRBJ2-3,NA,TRBV4-1,ASSQARVLTDTQY
TRBJ1-1,NA,TRBV6-1,ASTERGMNTEAF
TRBJ2-5,NA,TRBV9,ASAPHPRVLQDPGQETQY
TRBJ2-7,NA,TRBV28,ASSLLVNYEQY
TRBJ2-2,once,TRBV28,ASSSNRRTNTGELF
TRBJ1-4,once,TRBV11-2,ASSLGWFSNEKLF
TRBJ2-3,NA,TRBV7-6,ASSLLAISTDTQY
TRBJ2-3,NA,TRBV7-2,ASSLGLDGTDTQY